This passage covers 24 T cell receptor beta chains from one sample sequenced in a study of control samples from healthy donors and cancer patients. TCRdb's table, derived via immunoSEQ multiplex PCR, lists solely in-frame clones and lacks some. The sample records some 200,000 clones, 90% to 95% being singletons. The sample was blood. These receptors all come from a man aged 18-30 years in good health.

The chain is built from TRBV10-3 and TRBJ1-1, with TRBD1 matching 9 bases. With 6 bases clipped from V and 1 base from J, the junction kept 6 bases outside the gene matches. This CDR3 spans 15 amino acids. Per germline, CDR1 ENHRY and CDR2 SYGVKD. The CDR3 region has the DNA TGTGCCATCAGGGGACAGGGATTGGGGAACACTGAAGCTTTCTTT. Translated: CAIRGQGLGNTEAFF.

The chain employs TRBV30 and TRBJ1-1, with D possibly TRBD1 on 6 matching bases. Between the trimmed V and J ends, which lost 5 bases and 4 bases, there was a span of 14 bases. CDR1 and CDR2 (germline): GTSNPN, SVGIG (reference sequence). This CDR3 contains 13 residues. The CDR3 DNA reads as TGTGCCTGGTGGGGGCAGGGACGCACTGAAGCTTTCTTT. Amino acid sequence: CAWWGQGRTEAFF.

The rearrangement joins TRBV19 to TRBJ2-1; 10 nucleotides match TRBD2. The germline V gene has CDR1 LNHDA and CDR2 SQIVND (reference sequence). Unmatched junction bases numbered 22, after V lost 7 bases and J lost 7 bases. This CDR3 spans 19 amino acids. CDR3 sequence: CASTTTGLGSGGAWNEQFF. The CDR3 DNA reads TGTGCCAGTACCACGACAGGCTTAGGGAGCGGGGGGGCCTGGAATGAGCAGTTCTTC.

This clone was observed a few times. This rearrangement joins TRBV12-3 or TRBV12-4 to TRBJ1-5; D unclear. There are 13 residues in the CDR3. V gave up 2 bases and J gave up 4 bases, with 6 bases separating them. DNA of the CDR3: TGTGCCAGCAGTTTATCTGAGAATCAGCCCCAGCATTTT. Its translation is CASSLSENQPQHF.

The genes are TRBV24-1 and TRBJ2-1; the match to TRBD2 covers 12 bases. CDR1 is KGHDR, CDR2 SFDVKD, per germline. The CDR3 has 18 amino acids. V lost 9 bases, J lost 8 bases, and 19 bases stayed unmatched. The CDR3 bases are TGTGCCACCTCATCCCTAGCGGGGGGGCCTCGTGGTTATGATGAGCAGTTCTTC. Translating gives CATSSLAGGPRGYDEQFF.

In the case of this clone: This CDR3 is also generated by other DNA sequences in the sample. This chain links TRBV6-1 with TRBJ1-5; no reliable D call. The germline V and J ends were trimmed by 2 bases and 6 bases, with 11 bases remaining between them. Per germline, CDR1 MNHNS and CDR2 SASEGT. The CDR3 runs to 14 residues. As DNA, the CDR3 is TGTGCCAGCAGTGAAATGGGTATCGGTCAGCCCCAGCATTTT. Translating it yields CASSEMGIGQPQHF.

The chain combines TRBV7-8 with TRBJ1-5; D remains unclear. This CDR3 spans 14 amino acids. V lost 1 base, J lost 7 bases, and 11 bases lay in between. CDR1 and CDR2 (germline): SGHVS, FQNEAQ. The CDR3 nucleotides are TGTGCCAGCAGCTTAGGTAGGATAGGGCAGCCCCAGCATTTT. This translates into CASSLGRIGQPQHF.

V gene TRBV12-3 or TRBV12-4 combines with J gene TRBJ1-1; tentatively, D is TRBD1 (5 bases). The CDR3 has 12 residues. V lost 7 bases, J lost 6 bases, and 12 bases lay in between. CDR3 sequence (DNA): TGTGCCAGCAACCGGGACGGATCTGAAGCTTTCTTT. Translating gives CASNRDGSEAFF.

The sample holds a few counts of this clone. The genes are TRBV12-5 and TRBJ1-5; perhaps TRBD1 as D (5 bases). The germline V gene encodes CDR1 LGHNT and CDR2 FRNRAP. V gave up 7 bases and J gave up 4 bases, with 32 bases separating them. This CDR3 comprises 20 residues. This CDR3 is CASALDWGPQLTFGNQPQHF. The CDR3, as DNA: TGTGCTAGTGCCCTGGACTGGGGCCCACAGCTAACCTTCGGGAATCAGCCCCAGCATTTT.

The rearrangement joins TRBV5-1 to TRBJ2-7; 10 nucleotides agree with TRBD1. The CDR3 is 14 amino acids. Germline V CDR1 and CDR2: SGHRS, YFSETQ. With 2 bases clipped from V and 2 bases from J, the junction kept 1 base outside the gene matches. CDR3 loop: CASSFGTGAYEQYF. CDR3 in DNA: TGCGCCAGCAGCTTCGGGACAGGGGCCTACGAGCAGTACTTC.

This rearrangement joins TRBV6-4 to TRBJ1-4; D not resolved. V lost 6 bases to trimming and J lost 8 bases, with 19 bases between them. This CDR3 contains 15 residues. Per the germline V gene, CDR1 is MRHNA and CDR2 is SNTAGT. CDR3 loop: CASRRDQFAEEKLFF. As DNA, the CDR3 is TGTGCCAGCAGGAGGGATCAGTTCGCGGAGGAAAAACTGTTTTTT.

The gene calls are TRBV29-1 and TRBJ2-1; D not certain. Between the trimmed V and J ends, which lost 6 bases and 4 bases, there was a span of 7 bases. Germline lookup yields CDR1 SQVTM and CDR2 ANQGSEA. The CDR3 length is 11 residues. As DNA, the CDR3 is TGCAGCGTCCCGCCATACAATGAGCAGTTCTTC. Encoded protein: CSVPPYNEQFF.

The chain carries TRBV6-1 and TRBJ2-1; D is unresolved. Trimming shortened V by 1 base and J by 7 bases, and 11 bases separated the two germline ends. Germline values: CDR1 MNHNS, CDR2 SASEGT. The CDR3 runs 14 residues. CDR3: CASSEDLFPNEQFF. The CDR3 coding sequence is TGTGCCAGCAGTGAAGACCTTTTTCCGAATGAGCAGTTCTTC.

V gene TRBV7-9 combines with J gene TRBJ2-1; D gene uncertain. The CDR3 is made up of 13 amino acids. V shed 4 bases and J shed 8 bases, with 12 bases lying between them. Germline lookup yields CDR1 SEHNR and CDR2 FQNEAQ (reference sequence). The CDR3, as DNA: TGTGCCAGCAGCTCTAAGGGTCCGTATGAGCAGTTCTTC. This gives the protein CASSSKGPYEQFF.

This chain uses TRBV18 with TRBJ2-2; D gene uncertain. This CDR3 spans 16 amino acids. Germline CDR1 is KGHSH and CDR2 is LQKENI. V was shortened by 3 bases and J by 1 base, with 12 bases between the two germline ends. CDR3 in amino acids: CASSPTPTGNTGELFF. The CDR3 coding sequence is TGTGCCAGCTCACCGACCCCCACGGGGAACACCGGGGAGCTGTTTTTT.

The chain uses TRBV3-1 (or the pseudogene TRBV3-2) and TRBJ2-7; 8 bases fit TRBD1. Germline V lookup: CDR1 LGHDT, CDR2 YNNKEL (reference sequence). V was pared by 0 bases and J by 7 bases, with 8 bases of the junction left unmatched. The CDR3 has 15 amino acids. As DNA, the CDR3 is TGTGCCAGCAGCCAAGACAGGGGGCCCCGGAGGGAGCAGTACTTC. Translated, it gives CASSQDRGPRREQYF.

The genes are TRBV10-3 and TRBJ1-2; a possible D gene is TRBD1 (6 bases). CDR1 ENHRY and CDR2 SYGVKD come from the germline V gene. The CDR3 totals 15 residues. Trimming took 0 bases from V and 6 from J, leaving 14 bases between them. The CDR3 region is CAISESPDSTNGYTF. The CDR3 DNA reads TGTGCCATCAGTGAGTCTCCGGACAGTACCAATGGCTACACCTTC.

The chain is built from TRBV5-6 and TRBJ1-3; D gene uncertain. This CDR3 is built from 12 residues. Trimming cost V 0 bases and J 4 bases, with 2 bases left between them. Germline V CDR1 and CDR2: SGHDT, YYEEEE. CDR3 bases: TGTGCCAGCAGCTTGGAGGGAAACACCATATATTTT. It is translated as CASSLEGNTIYF.

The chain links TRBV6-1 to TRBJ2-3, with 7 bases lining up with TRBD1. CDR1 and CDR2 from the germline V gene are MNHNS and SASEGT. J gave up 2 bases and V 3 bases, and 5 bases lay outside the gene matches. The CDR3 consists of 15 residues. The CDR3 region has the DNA TGTGCCAGCAGTGATTGGGGACAGAACACAGATACGCAGTATTTT. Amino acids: CASSDWGQNTDTQYF.

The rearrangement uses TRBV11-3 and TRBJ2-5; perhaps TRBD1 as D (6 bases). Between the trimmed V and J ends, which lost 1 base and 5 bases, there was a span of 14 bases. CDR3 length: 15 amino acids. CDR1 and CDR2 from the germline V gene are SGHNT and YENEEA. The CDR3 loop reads CASSLASGAGETQYF. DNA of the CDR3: TGTGCCAGCAGCTTAGCATCAGGGGCCGGGGAGACCCAGTACTTC. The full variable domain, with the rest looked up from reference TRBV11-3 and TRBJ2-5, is EAGVVQSPRYKIIEKKQPVAFWCNPISGHNTLYWYLQNLGQGPELLIRYENEEAVDDSQLPKDRFSAERLKGVDSTLKIQPAELGDSAVYLCASSLASGAGETQYFGPGTRLLVL.

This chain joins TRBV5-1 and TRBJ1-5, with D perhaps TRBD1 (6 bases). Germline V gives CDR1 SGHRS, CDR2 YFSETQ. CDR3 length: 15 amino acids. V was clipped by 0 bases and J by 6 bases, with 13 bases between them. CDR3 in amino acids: CASSLEAGAGQPQHF. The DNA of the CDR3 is TGCGCCAGCAGCTTGGAGGCAGGGGCTGGTCAGCCCCAGCATTTT.

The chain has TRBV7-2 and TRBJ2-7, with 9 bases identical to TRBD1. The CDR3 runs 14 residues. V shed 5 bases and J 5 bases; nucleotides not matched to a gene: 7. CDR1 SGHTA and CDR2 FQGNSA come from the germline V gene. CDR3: CASSPRTGVHEQYF. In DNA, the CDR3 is TGTGCCAGCAGCCCACGGACAGGGGTCCACGAGCAGTACTTC.

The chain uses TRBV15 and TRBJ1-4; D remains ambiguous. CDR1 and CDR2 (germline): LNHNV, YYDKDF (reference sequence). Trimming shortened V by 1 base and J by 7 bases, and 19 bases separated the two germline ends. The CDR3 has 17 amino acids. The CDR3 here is CATSRVIGARRFEKLFF. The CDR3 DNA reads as TGTGCCACCAGCAGAGTAATCGGTGCTCGAAGGTTTGAAAAACTGTTTTTT. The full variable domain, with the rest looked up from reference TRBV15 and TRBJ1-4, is DAMVIQNPRYQVTQFGKPVTLSCSQTLNHNVMYWYQQKSSQAPKLLFHYYDKDFNNEADTPDNFQSRRPNTSFCFLDIRSPGLGDTAMYLCATSRVIGARRFEKLFFGSGTQLSVL.

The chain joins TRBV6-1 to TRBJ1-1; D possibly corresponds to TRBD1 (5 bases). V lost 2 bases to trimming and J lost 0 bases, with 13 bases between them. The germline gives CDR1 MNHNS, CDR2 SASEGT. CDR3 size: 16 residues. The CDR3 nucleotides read TGTGCCAGCAGTGAACCCCCAGGGTCTATGAACACTGAAGCTTTCTTT. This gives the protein CASSEPPGSMNTEAFF.